Below are 29 T cell receptor beta chains sequenced from a single sample in a study of blood T cells in healthy people across ages. Primers used in a second PCR of roughly 7 to 12 cycles were a sample-barcoded 5' primer and a J-beta primer mix. TCRdb ran MiXCR on the 5' RACE reads and lists one entry per CDR3 protein. The sample lists some 1.7 million distinct CDR3 sequences; approximately 28% were seen once. The sequenced sample was blood. The receptors come from a woman in her thirties in good health.

This clonotype has ten or more counts. V and J are TRBV29-1 and TRBJ2-6; 8 bases align to TRBD1. Per the germline V gene, CDR1 is SQVTM and CDR2 is ANQGSEA. The CDR3 is made up of 14 amino acids. Germline trimming cut 5 bases from V and 2 bases from J; bases unmatched to any gene: 2. The CDR3 DNA follows: TGCAGCGTTTCAGGGGGCCCTGGGGCCAACGTCCTGACTTTC. Amino acid sequence: CSVSGGPGANVLTF.

This clonotype was detected only a few times. The rearrangement links TRBV7-9 to TRBJ1-1, with TRBD1 identical over 7 bases. The CDR3 length is 15 residues. The ends lost 6 bases at V and 4 bases at J; junction bases unmatched: 11. Germline-derived CDR1 and CDR2 are SEHNR and FQNEAQ (reference sequence). CDR3 protein: CASSRRTGMSTEAFF. DNA for the CDR3: TGTGCCAGCAGTCGCCGGACAGGAATGAGCACTGAAGCTTTCTTT.

In its sample, this clonotype was seen a few times. V is TRBV29-1 and J is TRBJ1-5; D may be TRBD1 (5 bases). The CDR3 covers 13 residues. Germline V gene lookup returns CDR1 SQVTM and CDR2 ANQGSEA. The V and J ends lost 5 bases and 0 bases respectively, with 8 bases between them. CDR3 loop: CSVQGHSNQPQHF. The CDR3 bases are TGCAGCGTTCAGGGCCATAGCAATCAGCCCCAGCATTTT.

This chain joins TRBV3-1 and TRBJ2-3; D could derive from TRBD1 or TRBD2 (5 bases each). Germline lookup yields CDR1 LGHDT and CDR2 YNNKEL (reference sequence). Trimming left V 0 bases short and J 2 bases short, with 12 bases between. This CDR3 has 16 amino acids. The CDR3 coding sequence is TGTGCCAGCAGCCAAGAGAGGGGCCTATTCACAGATACGCAGTATTTT. Encoded protein: CASSQERGLFTDTQYF.

The table lists this clonotype with many counts. This chain connects TRBV20-1 to TRBJ2-5, with no clear D. Germline V gives CDR1 DFQATT, CDR2 SNEGSKA (reference sequence). The CDR3 is 15 amino acids. Trimming took 0 bases from V and 5 from J, leaving 16 bases between them. CDR3 in DNA: TGCAGTGCTAGAGAGCTCGTTACTTCTACCGAGACCCAGTACTTC. The encoded protein is CSARELVTSTETQYF.

This rearrangement joins TRBV2 to TRBJ1-2, with D possibly matching TRBD1 (5 bases). Germline-derived CDR1 and CDR2 are SNHLY and FYNNEI. The length of the CDR3 is 15 residues. Trimming left V 4 bases short and J 2 bases short, with 14 bases between. This chain's CDR3 is CASSGPGRENYGYTF. CDR3 in DNA: TGTGCCAGCAGTGGTCCAGGGAGGGAAAACTATGGCTACACCTTC. Variable domain in full (rest from reference TRBV2 and TRBJ1-2): EPEVTQTPSHQVTQMGQEVILRCVPISNHLYFYWYRQILGQKVEFLVSFYNNEISEKSEIFDDQFSVERPDGSNFTLKIRSTKLEDSAMYFCASSGPGRENYGYTFGSGTRLTVV.

The chain uses TRBV28 and TRBJ2-1; unclear D gene. The ends were cut back, 1 base at V and 13 bases at J, with 14 bases in the middle. The CDR3 covers 13 residues. CDR1 is MDHEN, CDR2 SYDVKM, per germline. The CDR3 loop is CASSLSVIETQFF. The CDR3 coding sequence is TGTGCCAGCAGTTTATCCGTGATTGAGACCCAGTTCTTC.

The chain couples TRBV6-2 or TRBV6-3 to TRBJ2-1; 13 bases are shared with TRBD2. The trim removed 6 bases at V and 5 bases at J, leaving 7 bases unmatched. The germline gives CDR1 MNHEY, CDR2 SVGEGT. The CDR3 totals 16 residues. Written as DNA, the CDR3 is TGTGCCAGCAGCCGGACTAGCGGGGGTCCGGACAATGAGCAGTTCTTC. Protein: CASSRTSGGPDNEQFF.

This clonotype is a singleton in its sample. A much larger clone differs from this one at a single base, so this may be a read error. V gene TRBV2 combines with J gene TRBJ2-7, with TRBD1 as a possible D gene (6 bases). In germline, CDR1 is SNHLY, CDR2 FYNNEI. V was pared by 8 bases and J by 2 bases, with 16 bases between. The CDR3 has 14 amino acids. CDR3 coding DNA: TGTGCCAGCTCCAGGACAGCGACGGCCTACGAGCAGTACTTC. This encodes CASSRTATAYEQYF.

Only a few counts were recorded for this clonotype. The J gene is TRBJ2-3, the V gene TRBV20-1; D gene ambiguous. The CDR3 contains 13 residues. V shed 3 bases and J shed 2 bases, with 9 bases lying between them. CDR1 DFQATT and CDR2 SNEGSKA come from the germline V gene (reference sequence). The CDR3 DNA reads TGCAGTGCTAGGGACGAGTTCACAGATACGCAGTATTTT. Protein: CSARDEFTDTQYF.

This clonotype has at least ten counts. The chain uses TRBV5-6 and TRBJ2-5, with a possible D match to TRBD2 (6 bases). The germline CDR1 and CDR2 sequences are SGHDT and YYEEEE. V lost 3 bases, J lost 6 bases, and 12 bases lay in between. This CDR3 region has 13 residues. The CDR3 loop is CASSYGGTKTQYF. CDR3 DNA: TGTGCCAGCAGCTATGGCGGGACCAAGACCCAGTACTTC.

The chain is built from TRBV12-3 or TRBV12-4 and TRBJ2-7; D is possibly TRBD2 (5 bases). V gave up 4 bases and J gave up 0 bases, with 13 bases separating them. The CDR3 extends over 15 amino acids. The CDR3 protein is CASSSTRTSSYEQYF. Written as DNA, the CDR3 is TGTGCCAGCAGTTCAACTAGAACCTCCTCCTACGAGCAGTACTTC.

This clonotype was counted ten times or more. The chain combines TRBV6-4 with TRBJ2-5; 12 positions match TRBD1. The CDR3 runs 14 residues. V dropped 3 bases and J dropped 4; count of bases not matched to a gene: 0. Germline loops: CDR1 MRHNA, CDR2 SNTAGT. CDR3 in amino acids: CASSEGQGAETQYF. CDR3 in DNA: TGTGCCAGCAGTGAGGGACAGGGGGCAGAGACCCAGTACTTC.

This clonotype was counted at least ten times. This chain connects TRBV27 to TRBJ1-2; 9 nucleotides line up with TRBD1. This CDR3 has 15 residues. V was pared by 6 bases and J by 2 bases, with 7 bases of the junction left unmatched. Germline lookup yields CDR1 MNHEY and CDR2 SMNVEV (reference sequence). The DNA for the CDR3 is TGTGCCAGCAGAGAGGACAGGGGATCGAACTATGGCTACACCTTC. Protein sequence: CASREDRGSNYGYTF.

Many counts were recorded for this clonotype. This sequence joins TRBV12-3 or TRBV12-4 and TRBJ1-1; D may be TRBD1 (6 bases). The V gene lost 5 bases and the J gene lost 3 bases, with 10 bases spanning the gap. This CDR3 has 13 residues. The CDR3 nucleotides read TGTGCCAGCAGTAGCAGGGGTTACACTGAAGCTTTCTTT. Its translation: CASSSRGYTEAFF.

The chain joins TRBV4-1 to TRBJ2-3; tentative D call: TRBD2 (7 bases). The CDR3 extends over 17 amino acids. V shed 0 bases and J shed 0 bases, with 13 bases lying between them. Germline V CDR1 and CDR2: MGHRA, YSYEKL. In nucleotides, the CDR3 is TGCGCCAGCAGCCAAGAAGGGGGGGGACCAAGCACAGATACGCAGTATTTT. Encoded protein: CASSQEGGGPSTDTQYF.

This clonotype was counted many times. V gene TRBV3-1 combines with J gene TRBJ2-1; 7 bases align to TRBD2. CDR3 length: 19 amino acids. Looked up from germline, CDR1 is LGHDT and CDR2 is YNNKEL (reference sequence). With V trimmed by 0 bases and J by 2 bases, 13 bases remained unmatched. The CDR3 is CASSQERLAELLTYNEQFF. DNA of the CDR3: TGTGCCAGCAGCCAAGAAAGGCTAGCGGAACTTCTGACCTACAATGAGCAGTTCTTC.

The gene calls are TRBV20-1 and TRBJ1-5; no definite D call. CDR1 and CDR2 from the germline V gene are DFQATT and SNEGSKA (reference sequence). This CDR3 is built from 20 residues. Trimming left V 0 bases short and J 5 bases short, with 29 bases between. The DNA of the CDR3 is TGCAGTGCTAGAGATTGGGTTGCGGCAGGCGTCTTTGGTTCGGATCAGCCCCAGCATTTT. Its protein product is CSARDWVAAGVFGSDQPQHF.

About this clonotype itself: One end of the junction varies from germline; a read error may be responsible. V usage is TRBV9 and J usage is TRBJ2-5; D not resolved. Germline CDR1 SGDLS, CDR2 YYNGEE. The CDR3 is 14 amino acids. The CDR3 nucleotides read TGTGCCAGCAGCGTAGCGGTGGTCCAAGGGACCCAGTACTTC. Amino acids: CASSVAVVQGTQYF.

This clonotype was counted only a few times. This rearrangement joins TRBV5-4 to TRBJ1-2, with TRBD1 identical over 8 bases. With 2 bases clipped from V and 3 bases from J, the junction kept 3 bases outside the gene matches. CDR1 SGHNT and CDR2 YYREEE come from the germline V gene (reference sequence). The CDR3 loop spans 14 amino acids. The CDR3 nucleotides read TGTGCCAGCAGCTTACAGGGGGTCGACTATGGCTACACCTTC. Encoded protein: CASSLQGVDYGYTF.

In its sample, this clonotype was seen many times. This chain links TRBV20-1 with TRBJ2-3; 11 bases are shared with TRBD2. Germline-derived CDR1 and CDR2 are DFQATT and SNEGSKA (reference sequence). V lost 0 bases to trimming and J lost 3 bases; unmatched junction nucleotides: 2. CDR3 length: 15 amino acids. CDR3 loop: CSARDGTSGTDTQYF. For the CDR3, the DNA is TGCAGTGCTAGAGATGGGACTAGCGGAACAGATACGCAGTATTTT.

The chain joins TRBV5-1 to TRBJ2-3; D is unresolved. The CDR3 spans 14 residues. The germline V and J ends were trimmed by 0 bases and 2 bases, with 7 bases remaining between them. The germline V gene encodes CDR1 SGHRS and CDR2 YFSETQ. The CDR3: CASSLAITTDTQYF. The DNA for the CDR3 is TGCGCCAGCAGCTTGGCAATAACCACAGATACGCAGTATTTT.

This chain uses TRBV12-5 with TRBJ2-3; tentative D call: TRBD1 (6 bases). Per the germline V gene, CDR1 is LGHNT and CDR2 is FRNRAP. Between the trimmed V and J ends, which lost 10 bases and 2 bases, there was a span of 19 bases. CDR3 length: 15 amino acids. CDR3 coding DNA: TGTGCTACCCTGTCAGGGGTAGCACCCACAGATACGCAGTATTTT. Translated: CATLSGVAPTDTQYF.

This clonotype was recorded a few times. The chain combines TRBV3-1 with TRBJ1-5; possibly TRBD1 for D (5 bases). The CDR3 is 14 residues long. Trimming cost V 3 bases and J 6 bases, with 12 bases left between them. Looked up from germline, CDR1 is LGHDT and CDR2 is YNNKEL (reference sequence). CDR3 sequence: CASSQGGIGQPQHF. The CDR3 region has the DNA TGTGCCAGCAGCCAGGGGGGAATCGGTCAGCCCCAGCATTTT.

The V and J genes are TRBV5-1 and TRBJ2-1; 12 bases match TRBD2. The germline V gene encodes CDR1 SGHRS and CDR2 YFSETQ. Trimming at V came to 6 bases and at J to 7 bases, leaving 8 bases not matched to a gene. The CDR3 contains 15 residues. CDR3 protein: CASTPGLAGRNEQFF. Written as DNA, the CDR3 is TGCGCCAGCACGCCGGGACTAGCGGGTAGGAATGAGCAGTTCTTC.

This clonotype was observed a handful of times. V gene TRBV5-1 combines with J gene TRBJ2-1; no firm D call. CDR3 length: 15 amino acids. Germline CDR1 SGHRS, CDR2 YFSETQ. Deletions cut 0 bases from V and 6 bases from J, with 13 bases between. CDR3 nucleotide sequence: TGCGCCAGCAGCTTGGGTGGCAGTGAGGTCAATGAGCAGTTCTTC. Translating it yields CASSLGGSEVNEQFF.

This clonotype was recorded many times. This sequence joins TRBV7-9 and TRBJ2-7, with 7 bases that match TRBD1. The germline CDR1 and CDR2 sequences are SEHNR and FQNEAQ (reference sequence). Trimming at V came to 4 bases and at J to 5 bases, leaving 8 bases not matched to a gene. CDR3 length equals 14 residues. The CDR3 DNA reads as TGTGCCAGCAGCTCGGACAGGACTTACCACGAGCAGTACTTC. Protein: CASSSDRTYHEQYF.

The V and J genes are TRBV29-1 and TRBJ2-2; the D gene is possibly TRBD1 (5 bases). CDR1 is SQVTM, CDR2 ANQGSEA, per germline. The CDR3 has 14 residues. V lost 1 base and J lost 4, with 10 bases in between. CDR3 residues: CSVEGARATGELFF. As DNA, the CDR3 is TGCAGCGTTGAAGGGGCCAGGGCCACCGGGGAGCTGTTTTTT.

This clonotype appeared a few times. V is TRBV5-1 and J is TRBJ1-6, with no clear D. V lost 2 bases to trimming and J lost 7 bases, with 10 bases between them. CDR1 and CDR2 from the germline V gene are SGHRS and YFSETQ. This CDR3 comprises 14 residues. The CDR3 loop is CASSFGDLNSPLHF. CDR3 DNA: TGCGCCAGCAGCTTCGGGGATTTGAATTCACCCCTCCACTTT.